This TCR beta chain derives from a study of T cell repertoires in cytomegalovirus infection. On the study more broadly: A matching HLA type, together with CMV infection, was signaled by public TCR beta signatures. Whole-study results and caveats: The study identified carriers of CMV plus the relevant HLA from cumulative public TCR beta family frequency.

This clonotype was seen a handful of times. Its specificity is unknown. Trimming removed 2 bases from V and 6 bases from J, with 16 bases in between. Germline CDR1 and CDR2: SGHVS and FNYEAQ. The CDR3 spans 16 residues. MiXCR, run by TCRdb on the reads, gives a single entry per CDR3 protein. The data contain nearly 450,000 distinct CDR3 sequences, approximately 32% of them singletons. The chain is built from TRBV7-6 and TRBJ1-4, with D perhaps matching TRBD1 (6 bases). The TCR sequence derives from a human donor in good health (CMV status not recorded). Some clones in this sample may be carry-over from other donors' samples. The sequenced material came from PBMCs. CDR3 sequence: CASSLYRLEGDEKLFF. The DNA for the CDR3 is TGTGCCAGCAGCTTATACAGACTTGAGGGGGATGAAAAACTGTTTTTT.